These T cell receptor beta chains were read from a single sample in a study of T cells in Graves' hyperthyroidism and ophthalmopathy. Each CDR3 protein is one row after TCRdb ran MiXCR on the multiplex PCR reads. The sample lists fewer than 450,000 distinct CDR3 sequences, about a sixth occurring once. Sequencing was done on a sample of blood. These receptors came from a woman aged 25 to 39 with Graves' hyperthyroidism that later progressed to Graves' ophthalmopathy. CDR3s include the opening cysteine and the closing phenylalanine or tryptophan. A D gene is named only where the DNA matches it firmly. Clone size is stated in some rows and not others, as once, few, many or a class when expanded.

d_call: .
clone_size: many
v_call: TRBV5-1
j_call: TRBJ2-1
cdr3_nt: TGCGCCAGCAGCTCTTTGACAGGAGGGGGTTACAATGAGCAGTTCTTC
cdr3_aa: CASSSLTGGGYNEQFF

d_call: TRBD1
clone_size: .
v_call: TRBV25-1
j_call: TRBJ1-6
cdr3_nt: TGTGCCAGCAGTGACAGGGGGTCTTCACCCCTCCACTTT
cdr3_aa: CASSDRGSSPLHF

d_call: TRBD1
clone_size: few
v_call: TRBV20-1
j_call: TRBJ2-5
cdr3_nt: TGCAGTGCTAGAGATCCGGGACAGGCGTACCAAGAGACCCAGTACTTC
cdr3_aa: CSARDPGQAYQETQYF

d_call: TRBD1
clone_size: .
v_call: TRBV27
j_call: TRBJ1-2
cdr3_nt: TGTGCCAGCAGTTTAGGGACAGGGGGTCATGGCTACACCTTC
cdr3_aa: CASSLGTGGHGYTF

d_call: TRBD1
clone_size: few
v_call: TRBV3-1
j_call: TRBJ2-1
cdr3_nt: TGTGCCAGCAGGGGACAGGGGTACAATGAGCAGTTCTTC
cdr3_aa: CASRGQGYNEQFF

d_call: .
clone_size: many
v_call: TRBV11-2
j_call: TRBJ2-2
cdr3_nt: TGTGCCAGCAGCTCAACGGGACTCCGGAGAACCGGGGAGCTGTTTTTT
cdr3_aa: CASSSTGLRRTGELFF

d_call: .
clone_size: .
v_call: TRBV28
j_call: TRBJ2-1
cdr3_nt: TGTGCCAGCAGTTTTTACAAGTCGGGACACTCTCATCATGAGCAGTTCTTC
cdr3_aa: CASSFYKSGHSHHEQFF

d_call: TRBD1
clone_size: many
v_call: TRBV7-9
j_call: TRBJ1-2
cdr3_nt: TGTGCCAGCAGCTTAGCTACAGGGGGTCCTAACTATGGCTACACCTTC
cdr3_aa: CASSLATGGPNYGYTF

d_call: .
clone_size: .
v_call: TRBV9
j_call: TRBJ1-1
cdr3_nt: TGTGCCAGCAGCGAACCAATAATACAGCCCCAGAACACTGAAGCTTTCTTT
cdr3_aa: CASSEPIIQPQNTEAFF

d_call: TRBD1
clone_size: many
v_call: TRBV29-1
j_call: TRBJ1-2
cdr3_nt: TGCAGCGTTGAACTCGGGACAGGGGTGGATCACTATGGCTACACCTTC
cdr3_aa: CSVELGTGVDHYGYTF

d_call: .
clone_size: .
v_call: TRBV11-2
j_call: TRBJ2-3
cdr3_nt: TGTGCCAGCAGCTTAGTCATCAGGGCGGGAGATACGCAGTATTTT
cdr3_aa: CASSLVIRAGDTQYF

d_call: .
clone_size: few
v_call: TRBV3-1
j_call: TRBJ2-6
cdr3_nt: TGTGCCAGCAGTCACGACAGGTCTTTGACTGGGGCCAACGTCCTGACTTTC
cdr3_aa: CASSHDRSLTGANVLTF

d_call: .
clone_size: few
v_call: TRBV6-2/TRBV6-3
j_call: TRBJ1-5
cdr3_nt: TGTGCCAGCAGTTATATTAAAGGGTCTAATCAGCCCCAGCATTTT
cdr3_aa: CASSYIKGSNQPQHF

d_call: TRBD1
clone_size: few
v_call: TRBV13
j_call: TRBJ1-2
cdr3_nt: TGTGCCAGCAGCGTGGGACAGGGGGTCTTAGAGGGCTACACCTTC
cdr3_aa: CASSVGQGVLEGYTF

d_call: TRBD1
clone_size: few
v_call: TRBV7-3
j_call: TRBJ1-3
cdr3_nt: TGTGCCAGCAGCTTAGTCCGGACAGGGGGCTCGGGAAACACCATATATTTT
cdr3_aa: CASSLVRTGGSGNTIYF

d_call: .
clone_size: many
v_call: TRBV15
j_call: TRBJ2-5
cdr3_nt: TGTGCCACCAGCAGGAGACGGACCCGAGGAGAGACCCAGTACTTC
cdr3_aa: CATSRRRTRGETQYF

d_call: .
clone_size: .
v_call: TRBV5-4
j_call: TRBJ2-3
cdr3_nt: TGTGCCAGCAGCTTGAGTATTCAGGTTCCCACAGATACGCAGTATTTT
cdr3_aa: CASSLSIQVPTDTQYF

d_call: TRBD1
clone_size: few
v_call: TRBV18
j_call: TRBJ2-6
cdr3_nt: TGTGCCAGCTCACCAAATGTGGGACAGCCCAGCTCTGGGGCCAACGTCCTGACTTTC
cdr3_aa: CASSPNVGQPSSGANVLTF

d_call: TRBD2
clone_size: .
v_call: TRBV20-1
j_call: TRBJ2-2
cdr3_nt: TGCAGTGTTCACGGCGGGAGGGATTCTAACACCGGGGAGCTGTTTTTT
cdr3_aa: CSVHGGRDSNTGELFF

d_call: TRBD2
clone_size: many
v_call: TRBV24-1
j_call: TRBJ2-1
cdr3_nt: TGTGCCACCAGTGAGGGACTAGCGGACCAAGACAATGAGCAGTTCTTC
cdr3_aa: CATSEGLADQDNEQFF

d_call: TRBD2
clone_size: .
v_call: TRBV6-1
j_call: TRBJ2-4
cdr3_nt: TGTGCCAGCGCCATACTAGCGGGAGGCCTAGCCAAAAACATTCAGTACTTC
cdr3_aa: CASAILAGGLAKNIQYF

d_call: TRBD1
clone_size: few
v_call: TRBV27
j_call: TRBJ2-7
cdr3_nt: TGTGCCAGCAGAATAGGACAGGGTAACGACGAGCAGTACTTC
cdr3_aa: CASRIGQGNDEQYF

d_call: TRBD1
clone_size: .
v_call: TRBV30
j_call: TRBJ1-5
cdr3_nt: TGTGCCTGGAGTGCGATGACGGGACAGGGAGGGTGGTATAGCAATCAGCCCCAGCATTTT
cdr3_aa: CAWSAMTGQGGWYSNQPQHF

d_call: TRBD2
clone_size: many
v_call: TRBV20-1
j_call: TRBJ2-7
cdr3_nt: TGCAGTGCTAGAGTACCTAGCGGGAGTATCGACGAGCAGTACTTC
cdr3_aa: CSARVPSGSIDEQYF

d_call: .
clone_size: few
v_call: TRBV27
j_call: TRBJ2-7
cdr3_nt: TGTGCCAGCAGTTTATTGTCCAGCAGAACCTACGAGCAGTACTTC
cdr3_aa: CASSLLSSRTYEQYF

d_call: TRBD1
clone_size: .
v_call: TRBV12-3/TRBV12-4
j_call: TRBJ1-2
cdr3_nt: TGTGCCAGCAGTTTGGACAGGCTAGCAGTGGGCTACACCTTC
cdr3_aa: CASSLDRLAVGYTF

d_call: .
clone_size: many
v_call: TRBV20-1
j_call: TRBJ2-3
cdr3_nt: TGCAGTGCCCGCGAGACTAGCACAGATACGCAGTATTTT
cdr3_aa: CSARETSTDTQYF

d_call: .
clone_size: many
v_call: TRBV28
j_call: TRBJ2-3
cdr3_nt: TGTGCCAGCAGTTTTTTAGGAGATACGCAGTATTTT
cdr3_aa: CASSFLGDTQYF

d_call: .
clone_size: .
v_call: TRBV20-1
j_call: TRBJ2-7
cdr3_nt: TGCAGTGCTAGCGGGATGGACATCTACGAGCAGTACTTC
cdr3_aa: CSASGMDIYEQYF

d_call: TRBD1
clone_size: many
v_call: TRBV6-1
j_call: TRBJ1-5
cdr3_nt: TGTGCCAGCACCCTACAGGGGCTAGATCTCAATCAGCCCCAGCATTTT
cdr3_aa: CASTLQGLDLNQPQHF

d_call: .
clone_size: .
v_call: TRBV6-2/TRBV6-3
j_call: TRBJ1-5
cdr3_nt: TGTGCCAGCAGCCGTACAGGTCAAAGCAATCAGCCCCAGCATTTT
cdr3_aa: CASSRTGQSNQPQHF

d_call: TRBD1
clone_size: few
v_call: TRBV29-1
j_call: TRBJ1-2
cdr3_nt: TGCAGCGTTGATTTGACAGGGGGCGGGTATGGCTACACCTTC
cdr3_aa: CSVDLTGGGYGYTF

d_call: .
clone_size: .
v_call: TRBV19
j_call: TRBJ2-1
cdr3_nt: TGTGCCAGTAGTACGACATACAATGAGCAGTTCTTC
cdr3_aa: CASSTTYNEQFF

d_call: .
clone_size: .
v_call: TRBV30
j_call: TRBJ1-5
cdr3_nt: TGTGCCTGGAGTGTCGTGGGACGGAACAATCAGCCCCAGCATTTT
cdr3_aa: CAWSVVGRNNQPQHF

d_call: TRBD1
clone_size: many
v_call: TRBV12-3/TRBV12-4
j_call: TRBJ1-2
cdr3_nt: TGTGCCAGCAGTCCCACAGGGGGAGGATATGGCTACACCTTC
cdr3_aa: CASSPTGGGYGYTF

d_call: TRBD1
clone_size: many
v_call: TRBV5-1
j_call: TRBJ1-1
cdr3_nt: TGCGCCAGCGGGTCAGGGGGCAGCACTGAAGCTTTCTTT
cdr3_aa: CASGSGGSTEAFF

d_call: .
clone_size: .
v_call: TRBV6-2/TRBV6-3
j_call: TRBJ2-7
cdr3_nt: TGTGCCAGCAGTTACCTGGGTCTCCTACCCTCCTACGAGCAGTACTTC
cdr3_aa: CASSYLGLLPSYEQYF

d_call: .
clone_size: few
v_call: TRBV3-1
j_call: TRBJ2-7
cdr3_nt: TGTGCCAGCAGCCACGACAACGAGCAGTACTTC
cdr3_aa: CASSHDNEQYF

d_call: .
clone_size: .
v_call: TRBV5-1
j_call: TRBJ1-4
cdr3_nt: TGCGCCAGCAGCTTGGGGTCCCCTAATGAAAAACTGTTTTTT
cdr3_aa: CASSLGSPNEKLFF

d_call: .
clone_size: many
v_call: TRBV20-1
j_call: TRBJ1-6
cdr3_nt: TGCAGTGCTAGAGACGACAGGCGGGGTAATTCACCCCTCCACTTT
cdr3_aa: CSARDDRRGNSPLHF

d_call: .
clone_size: once
v_call: TRBV12-3/TRBV12-4
j_call: TRBJ2-2
cdr3_nt: TGTGCCAGAAAGGGGGTGTTTCCCGGGGAGCTGTTTTTT
cdr3_aa: CARKGVFPGELFF

d_call: .
clone_size: .
v_call: TRBV29-1
j_call: TRBJ1-1
cdr3_nt: TGCAGCGTTGAACGGCGCGCTGAAGCTTTCTTT
cdr3_aa: CSVERRAEAFF

d_call: .
clone_size: .
v_call: TRBV20-1
j_call: TRBJ2-1
cdr3_nt: TGCAGTGCTAGAGATTCCGGTCAGCACAATGAGCAGTTCTTC
cdr3_aa: CSARDSGQHNEQFF

d_call: .
clone_size: many
v_call: TRBV2
j_call: TRBJ2-7
cdr3_nt: TGTGCCAGCACCGATGGCTCCTACGAGCAGTACTTC
cdr3_aa: CASTDGSYEQYF

d_call: .
clone_size: many
v_call: TRBV12-3/TRBV12-4
j_call: TRBJ2-2
cdr3_nt: TGTGCCAGCAGTTTAAGGGGCGCTTCCGGGGAGCTGTTTTTT
cdr3_aa: CASSLRGASGELFF

d_call: TRBD2
clone_size: .
v_call: TRBV19
j_call: TRBJ2-3
cdr3_nt: TGTGCCAGTAGTAATAGCGGGGGTACGCAGTATTTT
cdr3_aa: CASSNSGGTQYF

d_call: .
clone_size: few
v_call: TRBV6-2/TRBV6-3
j_call: TRBJ2-1
cdr3_nt: TGTGCCAGCAGTTTCTTAAACCAGGGGAACAATGAGCAGTTCTTC
cdr3_aa: CASSFLNQGNNEQFF

d_call: TRBD1
clone_size: .
v_call: TRBV20-1
j_call: TRBJ1-5
cdr3_nt: TGCACAACAACAGGGGCCTCGGCCCAGCATTTT
cdr3_aa: CTTTGASAQHF

d_call: TRBD2
clone_size: many
v_call: TRBV27
j_call: TRBJ2-7
cdr3_nt: TGTGCCAGCACCGGGACTAGCATCTACGAGCAGTACTTC
cdr3_aa: CASTGTSIYEQYF

d_call: TRBD1
clone_size: .
v_call: TRBV20-1
j_call: TRBJ1-5
cdr3_nt: TGCAGTGCTAGAGGGTCGGACAGGGAGAGTCAGCCCCAGCATTTT
cdr3_aa: CSARGSDRESQPQHF

d_call: .
clone_size: many
v_call: TRBV5-1
j_call: TRBJ2-7
cdr3_nt: TGCGCCATCACAACTAGGTCCACAGTCGGGAGGCAGTACTTC
cdr3_aa: CAITTRSTVGRQYF

d_call: TRBD1
clone_size: many
v_call: TRBV10-3
j_call: TRBJ1-4
cdr3_nt: TGTGCCATCAGTGAGTCGGCAGGGGGCGAAAAACTGTTTTTT
cdr3_aa: CAISESAGGEKLFF

d_call: .
clone_size: .
v_call: TRBV12-3/TRBV12-4
j_call: TRBJ2-4
cdr3_nt: TGTGCCAGCAGTCCGGGACTAGCCAAAAACATTCAGTACTTC
cdr3_aa: CASSPGLAKNIQYF

d_call: TRBD1
clone_size: few
v_call: TRBV7-9
j_call: TRBJ2-3
cdr3_nt: TGTGCCAGCAGCATGCGACAGGGGGACACAGATACGCAGTATTTT
cdr3_aa: CASSMRQGDTDTQYF

d_call: TRBD2
clone_size: few
v_call: TRBV5-4
j_call: TRBJ2-3
cdr3_nt: TGTGCCAGCAGCTTGGGGCTAGCGGGAGCCCAAGATACGCAGTATTTT
cdr3_aa: CASSLGLAGAQDTQYF

d_call: .
clone_size: .
v_call: TRBV6-1
j_call: TRBJ2-1
cdr3_nt: TGTGCCAGCAGTGAAGTGGTGTACGCTCGGGGTGAGCAGTTCTTC
cdr3_aa: CASSEVVYARGEQFF

d_call: .
clone_size: .
v_call: TRBV7-9
j_call: TRBJ2-1
cdr3_nt: TGTGCCAGCAGCTTAGCATTCGGGGGTTCCAATGAGCAGTTCTTC
cdr3_aa: CASSLAFGGSNEQFF

d_call: .
clone_size: many
v_call: TRBV27
j_call: TRBJ2-1
cdr3_nt: TGTGCCAGCAGTTTAGTCAGCGCGTACAATGAGCAGTTCTTC
cdr3_aa: CASSLVSAYNEQFF